The 28 T cell receptor beta chains below all came from one sample that was sequenced in a study of T cell repertoires in cytomegalovirus infection. Their specific antigens are unknown. TCRdb fed the reads into MiXCR, producing one record per CDR3 protein. Counted here are roughly 340,000 distinct CDR3 sequences, almost 30% occurring once; the ten biggest clones make up 15% to 20%. The specimen was cultured PBMCs, collected from culture after CMV antigen stimulation. The receptors shown here come from a human donor in good health (CMV status not recorded). Some clones in this sample may be carry-over from other donors' samples.

The V call is TRBV4-2, the J call TRBJ2-1, with D perhaps matching TRBD1 or TRBD2 (7 bases each). Germline V gives CDR1 LGHNA, CDR2 YNFKEQ. CDR3 length equals 17 residues. V lost 1 base and J 7 bases, leaving 20 bases between the germline ends. The CDR3 loop reads CASSQVGGGDRENEQFF. DNA of the CDR3: TGTGCCAGCAGCCAAGTGGGGGGGGGCGACAGGGAGAATGAGCAGTTCTTC.

This chain joins TRBV12-3 or TRBV12-4 and TRBJ2-1; 9 bases fit TRBD2. The ends lost 5 bases at V and 6 bases at J; junction bases unmatched: 8. This CDR3 is built from 15 residues. CDR3 region: CASSNSGGSLNEQFF. The CDR3 DNA sequence: TGTGCCAGCAGTAATAGCGGGGGTTCCCTCAATGAGCAGTTCTTC.

This chain uses TRBV28 with TRBJ2-7; D is possibly TRBD1 (5 bases). V shed 3 bases and J shed 5 bases, with 17 bases lying between them. The V gene's germline CDR1 is MDHEN and CDR2 SYDVKM. This CDR3 contains 15 residues. The CDR3 loop is CASSFSSRVINEQYF. The CDR3 DNA reads as TGTGCCAGCAGTTTTTCGTCCAGGGTAATCAACGAGCAGTACTTC.

This chain joins TRBV10-3 and TRBJ1-6; unclear D gene. V lost 3 bases to trimming and J lost 11 bases, with 8 bases between them. From germline, CDR1 is ENHRY and CDR2 SYGVKD. The CDR3 spans 12 residues. CDR3 coding DNA: TGTGCCATCAGTGAAGGCGGTCCACCCCTCCACTTT. Protein sequence: CAISEGGPPLHF.

This clonotype was seen a few times. The V call is TRBV5-4, the J call TRBJ1-2, with TRBD1 identical over 9 bases. Germline-derived CDR1 and CDR2 are SGHNT and YYREEE (reference sequence). The V and J ends lost 6 bases and 1 base, in that order; junction bases with no gene match: 7. The CDR3 spans 15 residues. The CDR3 DNA sequence: TGTGCCAGCAATCTACCGGGACAGGGTAACTATGGCTACACCTTC. Residues: CASNLPGQGNYGYTF.

This clonotype was recorded many times. The V and J genes are TRBV6-1 and TRBJ2-6; no clear D. Germline V gene lookup returns CDR1 MNHNS and CDR2 SASEGT. With 3 bases removed from V and 0 bases from J, the gap between germline ends came to 6 bases. This CDR3 is built from 15 residues. CDR3 bases: TGTGCCAGCAGTGACGTGGGCTCTGGGGCCAACGTCCTGACTTTC. It encodes CASSDVGSGANVLTF.

V gene TRBV6-5 combines with J gene TRBJ2-3; no firm D call. The CDR3 runs to 13 residues. The germline CDR1 and CDR2 sequences are MNHEY and SVGAGI. With 2 bases removed from V and 4 bases from J, the gap between germline ends came to 7 bases. The CDR3 sequence is CASSYPASDTQYF. In DNA, the CDR3 is TGTGCCAGCAGTTACCCTGCGTCAGATACGCAGTATTTT.

This clonotype has ten or more counts. This sequence joins TRBV7-3 and TRBJ2-2, with 9 bases fitting TRBD1. The CDR3 runs to 15 residues. J lost 6 bases, V lost 6 bases, and 8 bases had no gene match. The germline V gene encodes CDR1 SGHTA and CDR2 FQGTGA. CDR3 sequence (DNA): TGTGCCAGCAGTCCTGGGACAGGGTTTGCCGGGGAGCTGTTTTTT. Encoded protein: CASSPGTGFAGELFF.

The gene calls are TRBV5-1 and TRBJ1-2, with unresolved D. The germline V gene encodes CDR1 SGHRS and CDR2 YFSETQ. The CDR3 is made up of 13 amino acids. The V gene lost 1 base and the J gene lost 8 bases, with 12 bases spanning the gap. Here the CDR3 reads CASSLNTALGYTF. As DNA, the CDR3 is TGCGCCAGCAGCTTGAATACAGCTCTAGGCTACACCTTC.

In this sample, this clonotype turned up many times. The chain uses TRBV7-2 and TRBJ2-1; D could derive from TRBD1 or TRBD2 (6 bases each). Germline V CDR1 and CDR2: SGHTA, FQGNSA. The CDR3 totals 14 residues. Trimming took 8 bases from V and 5 from J, leaving 16 bases between them. CDR3 sequence reads: CASLNRGLDNEQFF. In nucleotides, the CDR3 is TGTGCCAGCCTGAATCGGGGGCTCGACAATGAGCAGTTCTTC.

This clonotype was detected only once. The DNA of the CDR3 is TGTGCCAGCAGTGCAGCGGGCCCCGGGAACGAGCAGTACTTC. Translated, it gives CASSAAGPGNEQYF. This chain connects TRBV25-1 to TRBJ2-7; maybe TRBD2 (6 bases). CDR3 length: 14 residues. From germline, CDR1 is MGHDK and CDR2 SYGVNS. V was shortened by 4 bases and J by 5 bases, with 15 bases between the two germline ends.

CDR3: CASSPPGRQQETQYF. For the CDR3, the DNA is TGTGCCAGCAGTCCCCCCGGGAGACAACAAGAGACCCAGTACTTC. The chain employs TRBV6-1 and TRBJ2-5; weak D call: TRBD2 (6 bases). Germline V gene sequence: CDR1 MNHNS, CDR2 SASEGT. This CDR3 spans 15 amino acids. Trimming took 5 bases from V and 2 from J, leaving 15 bases between them.

This chain uses TRBV5-5 with TRBJ2-1; 9 nucleotides match TRBD2. Germline CDR1 and CDR2: SGHKS and YYEKEE (reference sequence). The CDR3 runs to 16 residues. The junction had 12 bases not matched to a gene; V was cut back by 2 bases and J by 9 bases. CDR3 residues: CASSFLRVAGDGEQFF. The CDR3 nucleotides are TGTGCCAGCAGCTTTTTGAGGGTAGCGGGGGACGGTGAGCAGTTCTTC.

Here the CDR3 DNA reads TGTGCCAGTAGTAAGCCGGGGTTTAATGAAAAACTGTTTTTT. The encoded protein is CASSKPGFNEKLFF. This chain connects TRBV19 to TRBJ1-4, with D uncertain. The CDR3 contains 14 residues. The germline V and J ends were trimmed by 4 bases and 4 bases, with 10 bases remaining between them. CDR1 and CDR2 (germline): LNHDA, SQIVND (reference sequence). Based on the CDR3 plus reference TRBV19 and TRBJ1-4, the full variable domain is DGGITQSPKYLFRKEGQNVTLSCEQNLNHDAMYWYRQDPGQGLRLIYYSQIVNDFQKGDIAEGYSVSREKKESFPLTVTSAQKNPTAFYLCASSKPGFNEKLFFGSGTQLSVL.

This clonotype was recorded a few times. This chain connects TRBV27 to TRBJ2-4; 7 bases line up with TRBD2. The CDR3 sequence is 15 residues long. Unmatched junction bases numbered 9, after V lost 5 bases and J lost 5 bases. Germline V gene data show CDR1 as MNHEY and CDR2 as SMNVEV (reference sequence). The CDR3 here is CASSHRTSMQNIQYF. CDR3 nucleotide sequence: TGTGCCAGCAGTCACCGGACTAGTATGCAAAACATTCAGTACTTC.

The sample holds a few counts of this clonotype. CDR3 in DNA: TGTGCCAGCAGTTACGTTGACGGCAGGGATGGCTACACCTTC. Amino acids: CASSYVDGRDGYTF. The chain is built from TRBV6-5 and TRBJ1-2; D is perhaps TRBD1 (5 bases). This CDR3 comprises 14 residues. Deletions cut 2 bases from V and 6 bases from J, with 13 bases between. Germline lookup yields CDR1 MNHEY and CDR2 SVGAGI.

This clonotype was seen repeatedly, ten times or more. The rearrangement joins TRBV5-5 to TRBJ2-3; no reliable D call. Trimming left V 4 bases short and J 6 bases short, with 12 bases between. The CDR3 is made up of 13 amino acids. Germline-derived CDR1 and CDR2 are SGHKS and YYEKEE (reference sequence). The CDR3 region is CASSPPADDTQYF. The CDR3 coding sequence is TGTGCCAGCAGCCCCCCGGCGGATGATACGCAGTATTTT.

This clonotype was seen only a few times. The rearrangement uses TRBV7-3 and TRBJ1-4, with a tentative D call TRBD1 (5 bases). V was pared by 4 bases and J by 4 bases, with 19 bases between. The CDR3 consists of 17 residues. Per the germline V gene, CDR1 is SGHTA and CDR2 is FQGTGA. CDR3 sequence: CASSSPSAGRDNEKLFF. CDR3 in DNA: TGTGCCAGCAGCTCCCCCTCCGCAGGGAGGGATAATGAAAAACTGTTTTTT.

V and J are TRBV6-6 and TRBJ2-2; possibly TRBD2 for D (5 bases). Germline loops: CDR1 MNHNY, CDR2 SVGAGI (reference sequence). Trimming took off 5 bases at V and 11 bases at J, with 18 bases between the two ends. CDR3 length equals 14 residues. This CDR3 is CASSDYEVRSELFF. The DNA of the CDR3 is TGTGCCAGCAGTGACTACGAGGTCCGTAGTGAGCTGTTTTTT.

The chain uses TRBV11-2 and TRBJ2-1; 9 bases are shared with TRBD2. The CDR3 loop spans 17 amino acids. The V gene end was trimmed by 5 bases and the J gene end by 6 bases; junction bases not matched to a gene: 14. The germline V gene encodes CDR1 SGHAT and CDR2 FQNNGV. The CDR3, as DNA: TGTGCCAGCAGCCAGACCGGTGGCGGGAGGGCCGCCAATGAGCAGTTCTTC. Its translation is CASSQTGGGRAANEQFF. Drawing the rest from reference TRBV11-2 and TRBJ2-1, the complete variable domain is EAGVAQSPRYKIIEKRQSVAFWCNPISGHATLYWYQQILGQGPKLLIQFQNNGVVDDSQLPKDRFSAERLKGVDSTLKIQPAKLEDSAVYLCASSQTGGGRAANEQFFGPGTRLTVL.

This clonotype occurred a few times. The genes are TRBV28 and TRBJ2-7, with D perhaps matching TRBD2 (5 bases). Germline CDR1 and CDR2: MDHEN and SYDVKM. Trimming cost V 2 bases and J 1 base, with 12 bases left between them. CDR3 length: 15 residues. CDR3 nucleotides: TGTGCCAGCAGTTTAGGCTCGGGCGGGTCCTACGAGCAGTACTTC. Translated: CASSLGSGGSYEQYF.

The CDR3 here is CAITDFEDQPQHF. The CDR3, as DNA: TGTGCCATCACTGACTTCGAAGATCAGCCCCAGCATTTT. This chain joins TRBV10-3 and TRBJ1-5; D ambiguous. CDR3 length: 13 amino acids. The V end lost 7 bases, the J end lost 5 bases, and 12 bases lay between the germline ends. In germline, CDR1 is ENHRY, CDR2 SYGVKD.

The table lists this clonotype with a few counts. CDR3 DNA sequence: TGTGCCAGCAGCTTAGAGGCTAGCGGCAATGAGCAGTTCTTC. It encodes CASSLEASGNEQFF. The rearrangement joins TRBV7-7 to TRBJ2-1; 7 bases align to TRBD2. J lost 6 bases, V lost 1 base, and 3 bases had no gene match. Germline V gene data show CDR1 as SSHAT and CDR2 as FNYEAQ (reference sequence). The CDR3 spans 14 residues.

CDR3 amino acids: CAARSGSSGTDTQYF. The CDR3, as DNA: TGTGCCGCCCGGAGTGGGTCATCGGGCACAGATACGCAGTATTTT. The chain couples TRBV24-1 to TRBJ2-3; D remains unclear. There are 15 residues in the CDR3. Germline CDR1 KGHDR, CDR2 SFDVKD. Trimming cost V 12 bases and J 1 base, with 19 bases left between them.

The rearrangement uses TRBV3-1 and TRBJ1-5, with TRBD1 identical over 9 bases. The CDR3 length is 19 residues. Germline values: CDR1 LGHDT, CDR2 YNNKEL (reference sequence). The trim removed 5 bases at V and 0 bases at J, leaving 14 bases unmatched. CDR3 coding DNA: TGTGCCAGCAGCTACACCGGGACAGGGCGGCGATTTAGCAATCAGCCCCAGCATTTT. Translating gives CASSYTGTGRRFSNQPQHF.

The CDR3 is CASSKSLIPAYNEQFF. In DNA form, the CDR3 reads TGTGCCAGCTCCAAGTCCCTAATCCCCGCCTACAATGAGCAGTTCTTC. V and J are TRBV6-1 and TRBJ2-1; the D is unclear. Germline V gene lookup returns CDR1 MNHNS and CDR2 SASEGT. This CDR3 comprises 16 residues. V was trimmed by 8 bases and J by 2 bases, leaving 19 bases between them.

A few counts support this clonotype. The CDR3 DNA reads TGTGCCAGCAGCTTCTACAGGGCTCCTGTGAACACTGAAGCTTTCTTT. As protein: CASSFYRAPVNTEAFF. J is TRBJ1-1 and V is TRBV7-3; weak D call: TRBD1 (6 bases). CDR1 SGHTA and CDR2 FQGTGA come from the germline V gene. This CDR3 contains 16 residues. V was shortened by 3 bases and J by 0 bases, with 14 bases between the two germline ends.

CDR3: CASSQESVPNYGYTF. The CDR3 nucleotides read TGTGCCAGCAGCCAAGAGTCTGTACCTAACTATGGCTACACCTTC. The chain has TRBV3-1 and TRBJ1-2, with D unclear. V was pared by 0 bases and J by 0 bases, with 8 bases between. CDR1 and CDR2 from the germline V gene are LGHDT and YNNKEL (reference sequence). The CDR3 runs 15 residues.